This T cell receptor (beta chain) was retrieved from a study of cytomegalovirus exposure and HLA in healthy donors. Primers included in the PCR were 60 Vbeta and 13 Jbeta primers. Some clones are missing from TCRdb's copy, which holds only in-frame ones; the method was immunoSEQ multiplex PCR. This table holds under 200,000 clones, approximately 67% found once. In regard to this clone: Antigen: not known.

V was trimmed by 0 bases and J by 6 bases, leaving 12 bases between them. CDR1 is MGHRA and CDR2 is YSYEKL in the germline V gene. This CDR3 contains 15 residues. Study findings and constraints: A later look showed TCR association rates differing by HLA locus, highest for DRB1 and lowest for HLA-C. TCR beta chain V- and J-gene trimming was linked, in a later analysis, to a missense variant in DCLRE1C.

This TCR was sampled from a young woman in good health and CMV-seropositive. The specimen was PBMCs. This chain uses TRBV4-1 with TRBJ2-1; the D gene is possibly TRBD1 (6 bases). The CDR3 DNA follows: TGCGCCAGCAGCCAAGAGGGACGAGGGGGCAATGAGCAGTTCTTC. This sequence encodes CASSQEGRGGNEQFF.